This section outlines one TCR beta chain sequence together with its context. Its antigen is not known. This record belongs to a study of monozygotic twins with inflammatory bowel disease. Regarding the study as a whole: It was observed that concordant and discordant twins did not differ in repertoire similarity, possibly given limited power. Varying immunosuppressive regimens may have increased patient repertoire variability. No separation of different T cell subtypes was possible.

There were around 3.5 ug of total RNA used for each TCR library. TCRdb reprocessed the 5' RACE reads, with one entry per CDR3 protein and no DNA. The data show roughly 320,000 distinct CDR3 sequences, and the top ten clones hold less than 6.5%. Germline assignment: CDR1 WSHSY and CDR2 SAAADI. The CDR3 contains 14 residues. The J gene is TRBJ1-1, the V gene TRBV10-2; with no DNA, the TCRdb D assignment of TRBD1 cannot be verified. The clonotype comes from a human donor with ulcerative colitis or Crohn's disease, or a healthy co-twin of an affected twin (not recorded which). Material for sequencing was blood. The CDR3 here is CASSVEDRGTEAFF.